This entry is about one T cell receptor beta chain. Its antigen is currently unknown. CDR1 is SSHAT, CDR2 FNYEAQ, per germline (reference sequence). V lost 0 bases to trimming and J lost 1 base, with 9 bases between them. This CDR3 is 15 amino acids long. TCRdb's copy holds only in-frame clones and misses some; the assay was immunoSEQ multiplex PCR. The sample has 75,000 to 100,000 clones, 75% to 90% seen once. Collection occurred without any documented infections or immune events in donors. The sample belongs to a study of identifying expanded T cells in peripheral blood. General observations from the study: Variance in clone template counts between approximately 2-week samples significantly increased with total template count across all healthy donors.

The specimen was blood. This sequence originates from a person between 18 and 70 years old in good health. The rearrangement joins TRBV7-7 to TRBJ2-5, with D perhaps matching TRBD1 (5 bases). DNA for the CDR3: TGTGCCAGCAGCTTAGCGGCGACAGCCCAAGAGACCCAGTACTTC. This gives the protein CASSLAATAQETQYF. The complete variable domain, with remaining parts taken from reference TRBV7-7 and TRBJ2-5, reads GAGVSQSPRYKVTKRGQDVTLRCDPISSHATLYWYQQALGQGPEFLTYFNYEAQPDKSGLPSDRFSAERPEGSISTLTIQRTEQRDSAMYRCASSLAATAQETQYFGPGTRLLVL.